This T cell receptor (beta chain) was profiled in a study of response to subunit inactivated influenza vaccine. TCRdb independently ran MiXCR on the RT-PCR reads; one entry per CDR3 protein. This table has under 200,000 distinct CDR3 sequences, approximately 12% appearing once. The CDR3 is 14 residues long. Germline V gene sequence: CDR1 SGHRS, CDR2 YFSETQ. Trimming cost V 1 base and J 4 bases, with 8 bases left between them. The same data also contributed to another study, on T cells expressing NK-cell markers. That work contributes: 5'RACE template switching with UMIs generated TCR beta cDNA. Underlying the TCR beta repertoires were sorted CD3+CD56+NKG2C+, CD3+CD56+NKG2C- and CD3+CD56-NKG2C+ T cells. Within the sequenced cohort of eight donors, seven exhibited HCMV seropositivity and one was seronegative. Once again these clonotypes came out on top in the CD3+CD56-NKG2C+ fraction of a few donors. Clones of NKG2C+ T cells that had expanded were of unclear HCMV specificity.

J is TRBJ2-2 and V is TRBV5-1; perhaps TRBD1 as D (5 bases). The sample was CD8+ T cells sorted from PBMCs, taken about 12 days after vaccination. This TCR was recovered from a man in his forties or fifties who received an inactivated influenza vaccine. In DNA, the CDR3 is TGCGCCAGCAGCTTGATTAGGGGCACCGGGGAGCTGTTTTTT. Its translation: CASSLIRGTGELFF.